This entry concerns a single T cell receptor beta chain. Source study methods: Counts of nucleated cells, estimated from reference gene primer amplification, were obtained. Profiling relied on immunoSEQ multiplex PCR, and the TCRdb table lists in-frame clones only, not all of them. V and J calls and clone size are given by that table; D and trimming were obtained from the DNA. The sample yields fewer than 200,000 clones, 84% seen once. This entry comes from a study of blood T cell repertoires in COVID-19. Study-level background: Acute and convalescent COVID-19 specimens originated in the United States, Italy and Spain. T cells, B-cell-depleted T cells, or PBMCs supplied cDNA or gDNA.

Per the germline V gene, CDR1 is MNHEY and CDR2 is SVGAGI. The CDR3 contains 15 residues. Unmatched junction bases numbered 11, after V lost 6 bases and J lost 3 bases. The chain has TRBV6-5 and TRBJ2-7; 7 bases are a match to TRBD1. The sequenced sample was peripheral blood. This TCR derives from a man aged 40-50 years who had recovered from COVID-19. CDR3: CASSAFERQGYEQYF. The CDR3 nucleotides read TGTGCCAGCAGCGCGTTCGAGAGACAGGGCTACGAGCAGTACTTC.